This TCR beta chain was sequenced during a study of regulatory T cells in long-lasting Graves disease. Combining iRepertoire HTBI primers with Arm-PCR of CDR3 regions, the authors built TCR beta libraries. TCRdb used MiXCR to reprocess the multiplex PCR reads, holding one entry per CDR3 protein. The sample lists hundreds of thousands of distinct CDR3 sequences; 15% to 20% were seen once. The CDR3 length is 13 residues. Looked up from germline, CDR1 is GTSNPN and CDR2 is SVGIG (reference sequence). This clonotype was detected many times. The antigen is unknown. Time point specified: newly diagnosed GD, antithyroid drugs for less than 3 months. RNA extracted from PBMCs served as the sequencing template. Study-wide points: Persistent Graves' patients showed reduced TCR diversity versus newly diagnosed patients. Segments TRBV28, TRBJ1-2 and TRBJ2-5 showed preferential usage in persistent disease.

These data also featured in a second study, about T cells in Graves' hyperthyroidism and ophthalmopathy. That investigation notes: HTBI primers were the set used in a first-round RT-PCR of the TCR CDR3.

The rearrangement joins TRBV30 to TRBJ2-1, with 10 bases matching TRBD2. The receptor's source is a man between 18 and 35 years old with Graves disease. Sequenced material: peripheral blood mononuclear cells (PBMCs), taken at new diagnosis, from a patient treated with antithyroid drugs. CDR3 in DNA: TGTGCTCTTCTAGCGGGAGTTAGCAATGAGCAGTTCTTC. It codes for CALLAGVSNEQFF.